A selection of T cell receptor beta chains follows, all from one sample in a study of T cell responses to AZD1222 COVID-19 vaccine. Clones were read by immunoSEQ multiplex PCR, and TCRdb kept only the in-frame ones, dropping some. Here the sample spans 79,000 or so clones, over 60% being singletons. The starting material was peripheral blood, obtained 28 days after the second dose of the MenACWY control vaccine. These receptors all come from an adult who received the MenACWY meningococcal vaccine as a control. The conserved cysteine and the conserved F or W are not part of the CDR3 here.

v_call	j_call	cdr3_aa
TRBV5-1	TRBJ2-7	ASSLGRGAAYEQY
TRBV7-2	TRBJ1-1	ASRQNTEAF
TRBV3-1/TRBV3-2	TRBJ2-2	ASSQDRGSANTGELF
TRBV5-1	TRBJ1-4	ASSWGRIATNEKLF
TRBV7-9	TRBJ1-2	ASSPREDGGYT
TRBV30	TRBJ1-1	AWRATTTPGSEAF
TRBV30	TRBJ1-1	ALGRGTEAF
TRBV11-2	TRBJ2-2	ASTQTRVAGELF
TRBV2	TRBJ1-6	ASSEETRGSSPLH
TRBV28	TRBJ2-2	ASSRDNRDTGELF
TRBV29-1	TRBJ1-1	SVAHTGGTEAF
TRBV6-2/TRBV6-3	TRBJ1-4	ASSSLDARKEKLF
TRBV9	TRBJ2-5	ASSVKGNRVAETQY
TRBV6-5	TRBJ2-5	ASSYNRLRKETQY
TRBV6-5	TRBJ1-2	ASSYGDSNYGYT
TRBV5-1	TRBJ2-3	ASSLDRTSTDTQY
TRBV5-1	TRBJ1-3	ASSLGDRGPLSGNTIY
TRBV2	TRBJ2-7	ASSRGTVYEQY
TRBV7-9	TRBJ2-1	ASSFSGLAAGDEQF
TRBV2	TRBJ2-3	ASTDVDSASTDTQY
TRBV30	TRBJ2-7	AWSDYREQY
TRBV13	TRBJ1-4	ASSRGQTNEKLF
TRBV5-4	TRBJ1-1	ASSSQGWNTEAF
TRBV5-8	TRBJ1-5	ATTRVDSNQPQH
TRBV19	TRBJ1-1	ASSIQRNTEAF
TRBV7-2	TRBJ2-7	ASSAQLAGGLYEQY
TRBV7-2	TRBJ2-2	ASSFTSTGELF
TRBV7-8	TRBJ1-1	ASSFPPGVAF
TRBV27	TRBJ1-2	ASSPRPGQGNDGYT
TRBV19	TRBJ2-7	ASSMIGQSNEQY
TRBV2	TRBJ2-7	ASSEVGGYPYEQY
TRBV7-3	TRBJ1-1	ASSPQGADTEAF
TRBV10-3	TRBJ1-2	AISELDAGEVSNYGYT
TRBV12-5	TRBJ2-1	ASGPGNEQF
TRBV6-2/TRBV6-3	TRBJ2-5	ASSNRPGTQY
TRBV19	TRBJ1-1	ASSIKALGTEAF
TRBV30	TRBJ2-7	AWSATSGIYEQY
TRBV7-3	TRBJ2-3	ASSPGRADTQY
TRBV2	TRBJ2-3	ASSESQGRDTQY